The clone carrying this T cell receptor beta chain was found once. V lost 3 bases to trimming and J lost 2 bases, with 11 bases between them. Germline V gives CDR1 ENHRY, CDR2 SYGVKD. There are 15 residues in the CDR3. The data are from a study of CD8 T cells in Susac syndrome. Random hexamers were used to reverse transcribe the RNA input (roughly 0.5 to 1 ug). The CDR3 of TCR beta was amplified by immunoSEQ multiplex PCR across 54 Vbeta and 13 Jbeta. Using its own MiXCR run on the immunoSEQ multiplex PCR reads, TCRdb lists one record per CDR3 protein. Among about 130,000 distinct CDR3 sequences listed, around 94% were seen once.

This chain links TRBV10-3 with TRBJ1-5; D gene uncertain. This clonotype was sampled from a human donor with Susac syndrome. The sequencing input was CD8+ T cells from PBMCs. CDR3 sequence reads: CAISDPTYGNQPQHF. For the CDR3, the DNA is TGTGCCATCAGTGACCCAACATATGGCAATCAGCCCCAGCATTTT.